This T cell receptor (beta chain) was identified in a study of Graves' ophthalmopathy and Graves' hyperthyroidism. For repertoire sequencing, the TCR beta CDR3 regions were amplified from RNA transcripts. The first round was an RT-PCR with HTBI primers, and the second round was a multiplex PCR. TCRdb re-analysed the multiplex PCR reads in MiXCR, keeping a single row per CDR3 protein. The sample yields about 210,000 distinct CDR3 sequences, roughly 29% seen once. The CDR3 runs 17 residues. The V gene end was trimmed by 1 base and the J gene end by 1 base; junction bases not matched to a gene: 11. Germline V gene lookup returns CDR1 DFQATT and CDR2 SNEGSKA (reference sequence). Study-wide points: Blood repertoires reportedly contained most expanded thyroid clonotypes above 0.001 frequency.

This clonotype showed up many times. Antigen specificity is unknown. The chain carries TRBV20-1 and TRBJ2-7, with 9 nucleotides matching TRBD2. Sequencing was performed on peripheral blood. This clonotype was obtained from a man aged 50-60 years with Graves' ophthalmopathy. The CDR3 spells CSARVPLAGSGSYEQYF. The CDR3 DNA follows: TGCAGTGCTAGAGTTCCCCTAGCGGGAAGTGGATCCTACGAGCAGTACTTC.